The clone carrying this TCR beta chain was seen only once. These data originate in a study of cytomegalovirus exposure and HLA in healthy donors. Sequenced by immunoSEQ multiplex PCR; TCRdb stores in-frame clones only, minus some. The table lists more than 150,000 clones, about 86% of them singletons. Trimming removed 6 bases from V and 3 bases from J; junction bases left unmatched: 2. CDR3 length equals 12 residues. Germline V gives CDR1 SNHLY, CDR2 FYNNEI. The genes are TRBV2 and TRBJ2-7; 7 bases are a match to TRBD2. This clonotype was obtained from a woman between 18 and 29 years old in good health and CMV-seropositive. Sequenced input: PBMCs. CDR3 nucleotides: TGTGCCAGCAGGCGGACTAGCTACGAGCAGTACTTC. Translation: CASRRTSYEQYF.